Shown below are 22 T cell receptor beta chains from a single sample sequenced in a study of vaccination effects on CD4 cells after COVID-19. Clones were sequenced by immunoSEQ multiplex PCR, and TCRdb holds only the in-frame ones, with some missing. The sample lists 65,000 to 90,000 clones; around 78% were seen once. What these receptors recognize is not known. Viral peptide pool expansion of antigen-specific CD4+ T cells preceded sequencing in the ViraFEST assay. Following culture for roughly 10 days, CD4+ T cells were isolated. Vaccine recipients lacked prior SARS-CoV-2 infection and had negative nucleocapsid antibodies. Sequencing was performed on CD4+ T cells from PBMCs cultured with SARS-CoV-2 spike peptides, taken before COVID-19 vaccination. These receptors originate from a human donor who received a COVID-19 vaccine.

The rearrangement uses TRBV28 and TRBJ2-7; 7 bases map to TRBD2. Germline V CDR1 and CDR2: MDHEN, SYDVKM. V lost 7 bases and J lost 2; bases outside the gene matches: 8. The CDR3 is 14 residues long. The DNA of the CDR3 is TGTGCCAGCACTGGGGGGGGGAAGACCTACGAGCAGTACGTC. It specifies CASTGGGKTYEQYV.

The gene calls are TRBV5-1 and TRBJ1-4; 7 bases match TRBD1. After removal of 4 bases from V and 7 bases from J, the junction contained 10 bases not matched to a gene. CDR3 length: 15 amino acids. The germline gives CDR1 SGHRS, CDR2 YFSETQ. The CDR3 DNA sequence: TGCGCCAGCAGCGTTACAGGGGCTGGGGGTGAAAAACTGTTTTTT. Protein sequence: CASSVTGAGGEKLFF.

This clone has a single count. V usage is TRBV9 and J usage is TRBJ1-1, with a tentative D call TRBD1 (6 bases). Germline CDR1 is SGDLS and CDR2 is YYNGEE. The CDR3 contains 14 residues. Trimming pared 3 bases from V and 1 base from J, leaving 10 bases between. The CDR3 DNA reads TGTGCCAGCAGCGGACAGGCGAAGAACACTGAAGCTTTCTTT. Its translation: CASSGQAKNTEAFF.

V is TRBV5-1 and J is TRBJ1-3; D is ambiguous. CDR3 length: 17 amino acids. Trimming pared 0 bases from V and 1 base from J, leaving 14 bases between. Germline CDR1 SGHRS, CDR2 YFSETQ. Here the CDR3 DNA reads TGCGCCAGCAGCTTGGTACAGTCGGCAGGTTCTGGAAACACCATATATTTT. Its translation is CASSLVQSAGSGNTIYF.

This clone occurred once. This chain uses TRBV5-1 with TRBJ2-3, with 12 positions matching TRBD2. This CDR3 is 16 amino acids long. Germline V lookup: CDR1 SGHRS, CDR2 YFSETQ. Losses at the gene ends were 4 bases for V and 0 bases for J; bases not matched to a gene: 3. CDR3 region: CASSPGLAGSTDTQYF. The CDR3 nucleotides read TGCGCCAGCAGCCCAGGACTAGCGGGGAGCACAGATACGCAGTATTTT.

V usage is TRBV4-1 and J usage is TRBJ2-1; D might be TRBD2 (5 bases). V was trimmed by 0 bases and J by 3 bases, leaving 9 bases between them. The CDR3 has 15 amino acids. Germline V gives CDR1 MGHRA, CDR2 YSYEKL. The CDR3 DNA reads TGCGCCAGCAGCCAAGAGAGGGCAAGCTACAATGAGCAGTTCTTC. It yields the protein CASSQERASYNEQFF.

The J gene is TRBJ2-5, the V gene TRBV30, with 8 bases aligning to TRBD1. Germline values: CDR1 GTSNPN, CDR2 SVGIG (reference sequence). CDR3 size: 15 residues. The V segment lost 1 base and the J segment 5 bases; nucleotides outside the gene matches: 9. CDR3 bases: TGTGCCTGGAGTGGCGCCCAGGGGGCGATGGAGACCCAGTACTTC. Protein: CAWSGAQGAMETQYF. Together with reference TRBV30 and TRBJ2-5, the CDR3 gives the full variable domain: SQTIHQWPATLVQPVGSPLSLECTVEGTSNPNLYWYRQAAGRGLQLLFYSVGIGQISSEVPQNLSASRPQDRQFILSSKKLLLSDSGFYLCAWSGAQGAMETQYFGPGTRLLVL.

The chain uses TRBV24-1 and TRBJ2-5; TRBD1 matches at 8 bases. The CDR3 totals 14 residues. J lost 4 bases, V lost 4 bases, and 4 bases had no gene match. Germline CDR1 is KGHDR and CDR2 is SFDVKD. CDR3 coding DNA: TGTGCCACCAGTGACTCTGGACAGGGAGAGACCCAGTACTTC. It encodes CATSDSGQGETQYF.

This clone was picked up a small number of times. The chain recombines TRBV28 with TRBJ2-7; 7 bases are a match to TRBD1. J was trimmed by 4 bases and V by 6 bases; bases with no gene match: 9. The V gene's germline CDR1 is MDHEN and CDR2 SYDVKM. The CDR3 is 14 amino acids. CDR3: CASSQGTVLYEQYV. The CDR3 nucleotides are TGTGCCAGCAGCCAAGGGACAGTTCTTTACGAGCAGTACGTC.

CDR3 sequence reads: CASSVVGSGGNSYSYNEQFF. As DNA, the CDR3 is TGTGCCAGCAGCGTAGTGGGTAGCGGGGGAAATAGTTACTCCTACAATGAGCAGTTCTTC. This chain joins TRBV9 and TRBJ2-1, with 9 bases matching TRBD2. Germline CDR1 is SGDLS and CDR2 is YYNGEE. The CDR3 has 20 amino acids. Trimming removed 0 bases from V and 0 bases from J; junction bases left unmatched: 13.

The chain uses TRBV5-1 and TRBJ1-2, with TRBD1 identical over 10 bases. Germline loops: CDR1 SGHRS, CDR2 YFSETQ. V lost 4 bases, J lost 6 bases, and 6 bases stayed unmatched. The CDR3 extends over 14 amino acids. The CDR3 DNA reads TGCGCCAGCAGCCCGATCGGACAGGGGGATGGCTACACCTTC. Residues: CASSPIGQGDGYTF. Full variable domain (outside the CDR3, taken from reference TRBV5-1 and TRBJ1-2): KAGVTQTPRYLIKTRGQQVTLSCSPISGHRSVSWYQQTPGQGLQFLFEYFSETQRNKGNFPGRFSGRQFSNSRSEMNVSTLELGDSALYLCASSPIGQGDGYTFGSGTRLTVV.

The chain combines TRBV7-8 with TRBJ2-7; D is unclear. V was clipped by 5 bases and J by 0 bases, with 11 bases between them. The CDR3 length is 14 residues. Germline values: CDR1 SGHVS, CDR2 FQNEAQ. This CDR3 is CASSTRTDSYEQYV. In DNA, the CDR3 is TGTGCCAGCAGCACTCGGACGGACTCCTACGAGCAGTACGTC.

The rearrangement uses TRBV5-1 and TRBJ1-1; TRBD1 might be the D (6 bases). CDR3 size: 15 residues. V dropped 0 bases and J dropped 6 bases, with 15 bases sitting between them. The germline V gene has CDR1 SGHRS and CDR2 YFSETQ. The CDR3 nucleotides read TGCGCCAGCAGCTTGGACAGGGCGCCTTCCTCTGAAGCTTTCTTT. Encoded protein: CASSLDRAPSSEAFF.

The V gene is TRBV29-1, the J gene TRBJ2-1, with D possibly called TRBD1 or TRBD2 (5 bases each). This CDR3 spans 12 amino acids. Trimming stripped 5 bases from V and 8 bases from J, with 13 bases between. Germline lookup yields CDR1 SQVTM and CDR2 ANQGSEA. CDR3 nucleotides: TGCAGCGTTATCAGGGTCGGGGATGAGCAGTTCTTC. Translated: CSVIRVGDEQFF.

The V gene is TRBV12-3 or TRBV12-4, the J gene TRBJ1-6; D not certain. Trimming took off 6 bases at V and 9 bases at J, with 12 bases between the two ends. The CDR3 has 13 amino acids. The CDR3 DNA sequence: TGTGCCAGCAGCCCAAGCCATAGTTCACCCCTCCACTTT. Its protein product is CASSPSHSSPLHF.

Only a few counts were recorded for this clone. This chain uses TRBV2 with TRBJ1-1; D is undetermined. V shed 2 bases and J shed 2 bases, with 6 bases lying between them. CDR3 length equals 13 residues. Germline V gene data show CDR1 as SNHLY and CDR2 as FYNNEI. The DNA of the CDR3 is TGTGCCAGCAGTGAACAGAGAAACACTGAAGCTTTCTTT. The encoded protein is CASSEQRNTEAFF.

In this sample, this clone turned up a few times. The chain joins TRBV3-1 (or the pseudogene TRBV3-2) to TRBJ1-1; a weak D match, TRBD1 (5 bases). The CDR3 runs to 14 residues. Germline CDR1 is LGHDT and CDR2 is YNNKEL (reference sequence). Trimming took 1 base from V and 3 from J, leaving 9 bases between them. The CDR3 loop reads CASSQVGVYTEAFF. The CDR3 region has the DNA TGTGCCAGCAGCCAAGTGGGGGTTTACACTGAAGCTTTCTTT.

The rearrangement links TRBV24-1 to TRBJ1-1; possibly TRBD1 for D (5 bases). V was cut by 1 base and J by 11 bases, with 13 bases left in between. The germline V gene encodes CDR1 KGHDR and CDR2 SFDVKD. The CDR3 is made up of 13 amino acids. CDR3 bases: TGTGCCACCAGTGATTTACTAGGGACCCCGGCTTTCTTT. Residues: CATSDLLGTPAFF.

The chain combines TRBV5-6 with TRBJ2-7; either TRBD1 or TRBD2 may supply D (6 bases each). Trimming took off 4 bases at V and 3 bases at J, with 14 bases between the two ends. In germline, CDR1 is SGHDT, CDR2 YYEEEE. The CDR3 runs 14 residues. The CDR3 is CASSPRGGSYEQYV. Written as DNA, the CDR3 is TGTGCCAGCAGCCCCAGAGGGGGGAGCTACGAGCAGTACGTC.

This clone appeared once. The rearrangement links TRBV6-6 to TRBJ2-1; 8 bases are a match to TRBD2. V lost 7 bases, J lost 5 bases, and 13 bases stayed unmatched. The germline V gene encodes CDR1 MNHNY and CDR2 SVGAGI (reference sequence). The length of the CDR3 is 16 residues. CDR3 in amino acids: CASTPTWSGGDNEQFF. The DNA of the CDR3 is TGTGCCAGCACCCCGACCTGGAGCGGGGGAGACAATGAGCAGTTCTTC.

The chain joins TRBV12-3 or TRBV12-4 to TRBJ1-5, with D unresolved. This CDR3 is 12 amino acids long. Trimming took 5 bases from V and 7 from J, leaving 9 bases between them. The CDR3 spells CASSRGEQPQHF. CDR3 sequence (DNA): TGTGCCAGCAGTCGAGGAGAGCAGCCCCAGCATTTT.

Regarding this clone: The sample contains more than one DNA sequence encoding this CDR3. The rearrangement joins TRBV18 to TRBJ2-3; 8 nucleotides line up with TRBD1. CDR1 and CDR2 from the germline V gene are KGHSH and LQKENI. This CDR3 has 15 amino acids. Unmatched junction bases numbered 2, after V lost 3 bases and J lost 0 bases. Here the CDR3 reads CASSPTGGSTDTQYF. CDR3 nucleotides: TGTGCCAGCTCACCTACAGGGGGGAGCACAGATACGCAGTATTTT.